This T cell receptor beta chain was captured by sequencing in a study of cytomegalovirus exposure and HLA in healthy donors. Study results and caveats: Later work associated around 18,000 TCR beta sequences with HLA alleles at 0.05 false discovery rate.

CDR3 length: 13 amino acids. Deletions cut 5 bases from V and 1 base from J, with 6 bases between. Germline CDR1 is MNHNY and CDR2 is SVGAGI (reference sequence). Points on this clone: Its antigen remains unknown.

Primers: 60 Vbeta forward and 13 Jbeta reverse. The table came from immunoSEQ multiplex PCR; TCRdb's copy has only in-frame clones and leaves some out. The sample lists 190,000 or so clones, around four fifths seen once, with 6% to 8% in the top ten. Material for sequencing was PBMCs. The sequence came from a woman aged 45 to 65 in good health and CMV-seropositive. The V call is TRBV6-6, the J call TRBJ1-5; D not certain. The CDR3 region is CASSGESNQPQHF. The CDR3 bases are TGTGCCAGCAGTGGTGAGAGCAATCAGCCCCAGCATTTT.